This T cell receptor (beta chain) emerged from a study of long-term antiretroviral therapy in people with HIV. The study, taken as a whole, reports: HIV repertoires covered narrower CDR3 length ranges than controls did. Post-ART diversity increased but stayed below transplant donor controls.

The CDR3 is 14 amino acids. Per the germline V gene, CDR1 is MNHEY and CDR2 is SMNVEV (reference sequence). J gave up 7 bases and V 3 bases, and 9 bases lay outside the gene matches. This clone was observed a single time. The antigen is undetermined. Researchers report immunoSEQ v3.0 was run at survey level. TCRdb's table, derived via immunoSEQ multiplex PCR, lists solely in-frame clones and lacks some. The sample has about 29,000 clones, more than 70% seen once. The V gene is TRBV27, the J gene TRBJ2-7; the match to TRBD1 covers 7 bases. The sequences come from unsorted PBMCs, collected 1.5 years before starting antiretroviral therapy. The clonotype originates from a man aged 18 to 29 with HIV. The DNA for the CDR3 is TGTGCCAGCAGTTTTCGACAGGGAGTAGTGGAGCAGTACTTC. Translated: CASSFRQGVVEQYF.